This record concerns one T cell receptor (beta chain) sequence. These data are taken from a study of CXCR3-negative and CXCR3-positive naive CD8 T cells. Each TRB cDNA library was prepared by 5' RACE (with UMI labels). TCRdb reprocessed the 5' RACE reads and reports one entry per CDR3 protein, with no DNA. The repertoire table contains 75,000 or so distinct CDR3 sequences. Sequenced sample: naive CXCR3- CD8+ T cells from blood. As for subset: CD45RO-CCR7+CD27+CD95- naive CD8+ T cells lacking CXCR3 (TNR3-). The TCR comes from a human donor in good health. Some clones in this sample may be carry-over from other donors' samples.

The CDR3 sequence is CASSPGLAGTTYNEQFF. This chain connects TRBV19 to TRBJ2-1; without DNA, the TCRdb call of TRBD2 cannot be checked. This CDR3 is 17 amino acids long. Germline CDR1 LNHDA, CDR2 SQIVND (reference sequence).